Following are 23 T cell receptor beta chains from one sample sequenced in a study of shared clonotypes between healthy human individuals. The method was immunoSEQ multiplex PCR; TCRdb's version includes in-frame clones alone and lacks a portion of them. The sample lists 550,000 to 850,000 clones, around 77% seen once, with under 2% in the top ten. The specimen was memory CD4+ T cells sorted from blood. As for subset: CD45RA-negative fraction. These receptors all come from a woman aged 25 to 45 in good health.

The V gene is TRBV6-1, the J gene TRBJ1-1, with D possibly matching TRBD1 (5 bases). CDR1 MNHNS and CDR2 SASEGT come from the germline V gene. The ends were cut back, 7 bases at V and 10 bases at J, with 16 bases in the middle. The CDR3 has 12 amino acids. The CDR3 bases are TGTGCCAGCACGTGGGGGGAAAGAGGAGCTTTCTTT. As protein: CASTWGERGAFF.

The chain links TRBV27 to TRBJ1-5; the match to TRBD1 covers 8 bases. This CDR3 region has 15 residues. V lost 4 bases to trimming and J lost 6 bases; unmatched junction nucleotides: 8. CDR1 is MNHEY, CDR2 SMNVEV, per germline (reference sequence). CDR3 in amino acids: CASSSDREGGQPQHF. DNA for the CDR3: TGTGCCAGCAGTTCGGACAGGGAAGGCGGTCAGCCCCAGCATTTT.

A few counts support this clone. This sample also contains other DNA sequences that code for the same CDR3. The chain couples TRBV18 to TRBJ2-7; TRBD2 matches at 12 bases. Germline V CDR1 and CDR2: KGHSH, LQKENI. The CDR3 contains 15 residues. The ends lost 3 bases at V and 5 bases at J; junction bases unmatched: 5. In DNA, the CDR3 is TGTGCCAGCTCACCTCCGACTAGCGGGAGCCACGAGCAGTACTTC. This codes for CASSPPTSGSHEQYF.

This clone was observed a few times. CDR3 sequence reads: CASSPQGLGNQPQHF. CDR3 sequence (DNA): TGTGCCAGCAGTCCACAGGGGTTAGGCAATCAGCCCCAGCATTTT. This chain links TRBV6-5 with TRBJ1-5; 7 nucleotides line up with TRBD1. Germline assignment: CDR1 MNHEY and CDR2 SVGAGI. The CDR3 loop spans 15 amino acids. Germline trimming cut 5 bases from V and 2 bases from J; bases unmatched to any gene: 6.

Points on this clone: Other DNA sequences within the sample encode an identical CDR3. This rearrangement joins TRBV5-1 to TRBJ2-1; 12 bases are a match to TRBD2. The germline V gene encodes CDR1 SGHRS and CDR2 YFSETQ. There are 16 residues in the CDR3. Unmatched junction bases numbered 4, after V lost 3 bases and J lost 3 bases. For the CDR3, the DNA is TGCGCCAGCAGCTCCCAGACTAGCGGGAGCTACAATGAGCAGTTCTTC. Residues: CASSSQTSGSYNEQFF.

This chain connects TRBV14 to TRBJ2-5; D ambiguous. Trimming stripped 3 bases from V and 6 bases from J, with 11 bases between. CDR1 and CDR2 (germline): SGHDN, FVKESK. This CDR3 has 13 amino acids. The DNA for the CDR3 is TGTGCCAGCAGCCAGACCAACCTTCAGACCCAGTACTTC. Amino acids: CASSQTNLQTQYF.

In the case of this clone: Different DNA sequences within this sample yield the same CDR3. Written as DNA, the CDR3 is TGCAGCGTTGGTGGAAATGAGCAGTTCTTC. Translating it yields CSVGGNEQFF. The rearrangement links TRBV29-1 to TRBJ2-1; no definite D call. Germline values: CDR1 SQVTM, CDR2 ANQGSEA. V was cut by 4 bases and J by 7 bases, with 5 bases left in between. The CDR3 has 10 residues.

This clone was picked up a small number of times. The chain employs TRBV19 and TRBJ2-2, with D possibly TRBD1 on 5 matching bases. The CDR3 loop spans 14 amino acids. CDR1 and CDR2 from the germline V gene are LNHDA and SQIVND (reference sequence). The germline V and J ends were trimmed by 5 bases and 0 bases, with 7 bases remaining between them. The CDR3 sequence is CASSLQANTGELFF. CDR3 sequence (DNA): TGTGCCAGTAGTTTACAGGCGAACACCGGGGAGCTGTTTTTT.

This clone was found once. The chain uses TRBV6-5 and TRBJ2-2; 10 bases map to TRBD2. Germline V lookup: CDR1 MNHEY, CDR2 SVGAGI. J gave up 10 bases and V 2 bases, and 7 bases lay outside the gene matches. The CDR3 extends over 15 amino acids. The CDR3 region has the DNA TGTGCCAGCAGTTACGCGCCTAGCGGGAGTCAGGAGCTGTTTTTT. Its protein product is CASSYAPSGSQELFF.

In regard to this clone: The sample holds other DNA sequences that translate to the same CDR3. The chain recombines TRBV9 with TRBJ2-3; D remains unclear. The germline gives CDR1 SGDLS, CDR2 YYNGEE. V was trimmed by 4 bases and J by 0 bases, leaving 3 bases between them. The CDR3 loop spans 12 amino acids. CDR3 nucleotides: TGTGCCAGCAGCCCCAGCACAGATACGCAGTATTTT. Translated: CASSPSTDTQYF.

The gene calls are TRBV11-3 and TRBJ1-5; the D gene is possibly TRBD1 (5 bases). CDR3 size: 17 residues. Germline CDR1 is SGHNT and CDR2 is YENEEA. Trimming left V 5 bases short and J 6 bases short, with 23 bases between. The CDR3 nucleotides are TGTGCCAGCAGCACTCGACGTAGGAGGGGTGGTGGTCAGCCCCAGCATTTT. This sequence encodes CASSTRRRRGGGQPQHF.

The chain uses TRBV9 and TRBJ1-6; 7 nucleotides agree with TRBD1. From germline, CDR1 is SGDLS and CDR2 YYNGEE. CDR3 length equals 16 residues. The ends lost 4 bases at V and 0 bases at J; junction bases unmatched: 4. The CDR3 DNA reads as TGTGCCAGCAGCCCGACAGGGAGCTCCTATAATTCACCCCTCCACTTT. Its protein product is CASSPTGSSYNSPLHF. Full variable domain (remainder filled in from reference TRBV9 and TRBJ1-6): DSGVTQTPKHLITATGQRVTLRCSPRSGDLSVYWYQQSLDQGLQFLIQYYNGEERAKGNILERFSAQQFPDLHSELNLSSLELGDSALYFCASSPTGSSYNSPLHFGNGTRLTVT.

The V gene is TRBV4-1, the J gene TRBJ1-2, with D maybe TRBD1 (5 bases). Trimming took 5 bases from V and 3 from J, leaving 13 bases between them. The CDR3 is 14 amino acids. Looked up from germline, CDR1 is MGHRA and CDR2 is YSYEKL. This CDR3 reads CASSSSRGDYGYTF. The DNA for the CDR3 is TGCGCCAGCAGCTCGAGCCGGGGGGACTATGGCTACACCTTC.

The chain links TRBV6-4 to TRBJ2-1; D is undetermined. The CDR3 spans 18 residues. The germline V gene has CDR1 MRHNA and CDR2 SNTAGT. Trimming cost V 0 bases and J 2 bases, with 17 bases left between them. CDR3 sequence (DNA): TGTGCCAGCAGTGACTCGAATAGTTTTCCAAGTCCCTACAATGAGCAGTTCTTC. Translation: CASSDSNSFPSPYNEQFF.

Concerning this clone: This sequence may be a read error, since a much larger clone differs from it by one base. The chain uses TRBV5-6 and TRBJ2-3, with 10 nucleotides matching TRBD2. The CDR3 has 16 residues. Unmatched junction bases numbered 2, after V lost 0 bases and J lost 1 base. Looked up from germline, CDR1 is SGHDT and CDR2 is YYEEEE. CDR3 DNA: TGTGCCAGCAGCTTGGCCGGGACTAGCGGCACAGATACGCAGTATTTT. This sequence encodes CASSLAGTSGTDTQYF.

The gene calls are TRBV28 and TRBJ2-2; TRBD1 is a possible D gene (5 bases). V shed 6 bases and J shed 4 bases, with 18 bases lying between them. CDR3 length: 16 residues. Germline CDR1 reads MDHEN; CDR2 reads SYDVKM. The chain's CDR3 is CASSPSGSRGTGELFF. The DNA of the CDR3 is TGTGCCAGCAGCCCTTCAGGGTCGAGAGGCACCGGGGAGCTGTTTTTT.

CDR3 loop: CASSSGGLIPGELFF. The CDR3 DNA is TGTGCCAGCAGCTCCGGAGGCCTTATACCCGGGGAGCTGTTTTTT. This chain joins TRBV11-3 and TRBJ2-2; D perhaps matches TRBD2 (5 bases). V gave up 4 bases and J gave up 6 bases, with 15 bases separating them. The CDR3 consists of 15 residues. CDR1 and CDR2 from the germline V gene are SGHNT and YENEEA.

In its sample, this clone was seen many times. The genes are TRBV28 and TRBJ2-4, with D perhaps matching TRBD1 (7 bases). Germline CDR1 and CDR2: MDHEN and SYDVKM. With 2 bases removed from V and 1 base from J, the gap between germline ends came to 15 bases. There are 17 residues in the CDR3. The CDR3 region has the DNA TGTGCCAGCAGTTTAGCTTCAGGGGGGAGGGCCAAAAACATTCAGTACTTC. Residues: CASSLASGGRAKNIQYF. Full variable domain (outside the CDR3, taken from reference TRBV28 and TRBJ2-4): DVKVTQSSRYLVKRTGEKVFLECVQDMDHENMFWYRQDPGLGLRLIYFSYDVKMKEKGDIPEGYSVSREKKERFSLILESASTNQTSMYLCASSLASGGRAKNIQYFGAGTRLSVL.

This chain connects TRBV7-8 to TRBJ2-7; 7 nucleotides align to TRBD1. Germline assignment: CDR1 SGHVS and CDR2 FQNEAQ. V gave up 8 bases and J gave up 2 bases; unmatched junction bases: 9. The CDR3 is 14 residues long. CDR3 DNA sequence: TGTGCCAGCGCCGACAGGGTAGTAACCTACGAGCAGTACTTC. Residues: CASADRVVTYEQYF.

The chain is built from TRBV13 and TRBJ2-7, with D tentatively TRBD1 (6 bases). Deletions cut 4 bases from V and 3 bases from J, with 22 bases between. Germline V gene sequence: CDR1 PRHDT, CDR2 FYEKMQ (reference sequence). There are 17 residues in the CDR3. The CDR3 protein is CASSSQGWGNLRYEQYF. CDR3 in DNA: TGTGCCAGCAGCTCACAGGGTTGGGGAAACCTACGCTACGAGCAGTACTTC.

With regard to this clone: One end of the junction varies from germline; a read error may be responsible. The chain joins TRBV11-3 to TRBJ2-5; D is perhaps TRBD1 or TRBD2 (5 bases each). Germline loops: CDR1 SGHNT, CDR2 YENEEA. This CDR3 is built from 16 residues. The CDR3 region is CASSLGTGSGQETQYF. Written as DNA, the CDR3 is TGTGCCAGCAGTTTAGGGACGGGCTCGGGGCAAGAGACCCAGTACTTC.

V usage is TRBV9 and J usage is TRBJ1-4; D gene unclear. The germline gives CDR1 SGDLS, CDR2 YYNGEE. Trimming left V 4 bases short and J 1 base short, with 11 bases between. The CDR3 totals 15 residues. CDR3 sequence: CASSSHTQTNEKLFF. The CDR3 DNA reads TGTGCCAGCAGCTCGCACACACAAACTAATGAAAAACTGTTTTTT.

The chain uses TRBV11-2 and TRBJ2-1, with TRBD2 matching over 7 bases. The germline V gene encodes CDR1 SGHAT and CDR2 FQNNGV. The CDR3 runs 18 residues. Unmatched junction bases numbered 20, after V lost 5 bases and J lost 7 bases. CDR3 DNA sequence: TGTGCCAGCAGCCCCCATCAGGCGGGACTAAGATCGGGGAATGAGCAGTTCTTC. It is translated as CASSPHQAGLRSGNEQFF.